This TCR beta chain originates from a study of graft-versus-host responses after intestinal transplantation (dated by TCRdb to the early 2020s). Turning to the overall study: The transplants that recipients got were multivisceral, liver-intestinal, or isolated intestinal. Every recipient was given anti-thymocyte globulin induction, followed by around three years of maintenance tacrolimus and steroids. Graft-versus-host and host-versus-graft alloreactive T cell clones were tracked in the graft, circulation and bone marrow after intestinal transplantation using bulk TCR-beta CDR3 sequencing. Of the 20 to 30 intestinal transplant recipients enrolled in the cohort, one of whom was a retransplant, a few patients without pretransplant specimens were excluded. Instead of going to the commercial service, samples from a few later patients were sequenced in-house on an Illumina MiSeq and processed with MiXCR. A peak of at least 4% donor T cells among recipient peripheral blood mononuclear cells was the definition used for donor T cell macrochimerism. Alloreactive clones were identified by sequencing pre-transplant mixed lymphocyte reaction products and comparing them with unstimulated pre-transplant donor and recipient T cells.

Note on this clone: No antigen is known for it. No much larger clone exists at a distance of one base, and base qualities are not known.

This specimen's time point label, interpreted: cells obtained before transplantation from donor or recipient. CD3+CD4+ and CD3+CD8+ populations were FACS-sorted from unstimulated pre-transplant donor and recipient cells taken from spleen or lymph nodes. Results and caveats for the whole study, not just this receptor: Peak levels of circulating GvH clones were associated with declines in HvG clones early after transplant. Patients with donor T cell macrochimerism had high GvH to HvG T cell clonal ratios in their allografts. Conclusions were limited by the relatively low number and heterogeneity of intestinal transplant patients. GvH clones were found in recipient bone marrow, and some of the GvH clones appeared earlier in ileal mucosa or blood, which is consistent with an intestinal mucosal origin.

Libraries were constructed by the immunoSEQ multiplex PCR assay. In most patients, genomic DNA was isolated using the Qiagen DNeasy Blood and Tissue Kit and sent frozen to Adaptive Biotechnologies for TCR sequencing. For most patients, high-throughput TCR-beta CDR3 sequencing of genomic DNA was performed by Adaptive Biotechnologies. From the authors' description of their analysis: Adaptive's ImmunoSEQ software supplied the TCR sequencing data for around 19 patients, while MiXCR and VDJtools were used to process a few other patients. To correct CD4 versus CD8 sorting errors, any sequence found in both subsets at a frequency ratio below 5:1 was removed. CDR3 nucleotide sequences shared between donor and recipient were removed because their origin could not be assigned. Alloreactive clones required at least 2-fold expansion over unstimulated cells and minimum CFSE-low frequency of 0.002% (template counts) or 0.001% (read counts). A clone was considered mappable if detected in the sequenced pre-transplant spleen, lymph node, or MLR CFSE-low populations of the donor or recipient. The cumulative frequency of alloreactive clones was calculated as a percentage of all sequences, weighted by copy number. The immuneACCESS repertoire file appears here via TCRdb, limited to in-frame rearrangements. These files lack a portion of the clones; in checked studies, under half of the deficit traces to unresolved V genes, and the cause of the others is not known. The V and J calls and clone size come from that table; D and trimming were worked out from the DNA. The sample includes over 80,000 clones, with 80% to 95% observed a single time. Approximately 0.4% of the sample belongs to the ten largest clones.

CDR1 and CDR2 are read off the germline V gene as SGHTA and FQGNSA. After removal of 5 bases from V and 3 bases from J, the junction retains 6 bases not matched to a gene. CDR3 length: 14 amino acids, cysteine to phenylalanine. The only DNA kept is the CDR3, 42 bases in frame from the first base. This sequence uses TRBV7-2 and TRBJ2-7, with 8 central nucleotides matching TRBD2. The sample consisted of unstimulated CD8+ T cells sorted from spleen or lymph node cells, taken before transplant. This TCR came from a human donor who was the organ donor for an intestinal transplant. The CDR3 in this case is CASSPLGGGYEQYF. The DNA reads TGTGCCAGCAGCCCACTCGGGGGGGGCTACGAGCAGTACTTC. Here the CDR3 is joined to the reference TRBV7-2 and TRBJ2-7 genes, and the full variable domain is: GAGVSQSPSNKVTEKGKDVELRCDPISGHTALYWYRQSLGQGLEFLIYFQGNSAPDKSGLPSDRFSAERTGGSVSTLTIQRTQQEDSAVYLCASSPLGGGYEQYFGPGTRLTVT.